Given below is one TCR beta chain in context. The antigen remains undetermined. Germline values: CDR1 SGHRS, CDR2 YFSETQ. After removal of 8 bases from V and 2 bases from J, the junction contained 4 bases not matched to a gene. The length of the CDR3 is 13 residues. This sample was taken from a study of shared clonotypes between healthy human individuals. Study-wide context: With ages of 18 to 49, the donors were a couple of women and three men.

The study's findings and limits: The study drew on few donors, limiting represented genetic and exposure-history diversity. Larger estimated richness was generally recorded for naive subsets relative to memory subsets.

This table comes from immunoSEQ multiplex PCR, and its TCRdb copy is limited to in-frame clones, with some not included. Among about 1.5 million clones listed, 95% to 99% were seen once. The TCR sequence derives from a man between 25 and 39 years old in good health. This chain connects TRBV5-1 to TRBJ2-1; 7 bases fit TRBD2. The source material was naive CD4+ T cells sorted from blood. Indicated subset: CD45RA+ positively selected. The CDR3 region is CASQRDPYNEQFF. Here the CDR3 DNA reads TGCGCCAGTCAGCGGGACCCCTACAATGAGCAGTTCTTC.